This note documents a single TCR beta chain sequence. As yet, its antigen is unknown. These data belong to a study of T cells in Graves' hyperthyroidism and ophthalmopathy. Overall study context: Upon initial diagnosis and before any treatment, peripheral blood was collected.

RNA transcripts served as the template for amplifying TCR beta CDR3 regions. TCR CDR3 underwent first-round RT-PCR with the HTBI primer set. TCRdb reprocessed the multiplex PCR reads via MiXCR and lists one record per CDR3 protein. This sample has around 610,000 distinct CDR3 sequences, with approximately 14% found just once. Whole-study results and caveats: The model foresaw ophthalmopathy a median around 6.4 months prior to onset. In the blood, most expanded thyroid clonotypes above 0.001 appeared as well.

The CDR3 covers 15 residues. Germline assignment: CDR1 MNHEY and CDR2 SVGAGI. V lost 6 bases, J lost 4 bases, and 16 bases lay in between. The chain has TRBV6-5 and TRBJ1-5; D might be TRBD1 (6 bases). Sequenced input: blood. This sequence originates from a woman between 40 and 55 years old with Graves' ophthalmopathy. The CDR3 DNA sequence: TGTGCCAGCAGCGTAGGGGGGGCGCGGAATCAGCCCCAGCATTTT. It translates to CASSVGGARNQPQHF.